This T cell receptor (beta chain) was profiled in a study of CD8 T cell repertoires and HIV-1 epitope variants. Study summary: Controls were a CMV, EBV and flu peptide pool, Ebola AY9 negative control, and no-peptide well. The baseline condition was 1M T cells left uncultured. Study conclusions and caveats: Beta chains alone show antigen proliferation, not cytokine profile or function.

A remark on this clone: Its specificity is not known.

On the immunoSEQ platform, TCR beta CDR3s were sequenced at survey depth. Repertoires were generated with immunoSEQ multiplex PCR, while TCRdb's copy carries only in-frame clones and drops some. Of some 4,500 clones in the sample, roughly 69% were seen once. The V gene lost 4 bases and the J gene lost 10 bases, with 21 bases spanning the gap. This CDR3 region has 16 residues. From germline, CDR1 is SGHNT and CDR2 YYREEE (reference sequence). The clonotype was recovered from a male donor with HIV. This rearrangement joins TRBV5-4 to TRBJ1-6; tentatively, D is TRBD1 (5 bases). The material sequenced was cultured CD8+ T cells derived from PBMCs. CDR3 bases: TGTGCCAGCAGCCCCTGGCGGGGGGACTTGGGCTCACCCCTCCACTTT. This encodes CASSPWRGDLGSPLHF.